This TCR beta chain was sequenced during a study of control samples from healthy donors and cancer patients. Germline lookup yields CDR1 SGHKS and CDR2 YYEKEE (reference sequence). Between the trimmed V and J ends, which lost 2 bases and 2 bases, there was a span of 16 bases. The CDR3 runs 16 residues. Clones were read by immunoSEQ multiplex PCR, and TCRdb kept only the in-frame ones, dropping some. This sample carries approximately 100,000 clones, 75% to 90% of them seen once, and the ten largest clones take approximately 15%. This clone was counted between two and nine times. The V and J genes are TRBV5-5 and TRBJ1-2, with a weak D call TRBD1 (5 bases). This TCR came from a woman aged 50 to 60 in good health. The sequenced sample consisted of blood. The CDR3 nucleotides read TGTGCCAGCAGCTTCCAGACGACAGTTTCCAACTATGGCTACACCTTC. This gives the protein CASSFQTTVSNYGYTF.